Included here is one T cell receptor (beta chain) sequence, with context. Its antigen is not known. The source of the sample is a study of T cells expressing NK-cell markers. General study results and limits: Among several donors, these clonotypes also ranked first in the CD3+CD56-NKG2C+ fraction. Of the CD8+ T cell pool in more than 5 donors, roughly 1.0-8% was accounted for by dominant NKG2C+ clonotypes.

From the 5' RACE reads, TCRdb lists one entry per CDR3 protein and no DNA. The sample totals several thousand distinct CDR3 sequences; its top ten clones hold 60%. CDR3 length: 15 amino acids. CDR1 is MNHEY, CDR2 SMNVEV, per germline (reference sequence). The TCR comes from a man in his late teens or twenties in good health. V gene TRBV27 combines with J gene TRBJ1-1; without DNA, the TCRdb call of TRBD1 cannot be checked. The sequenced material came from blood T cells: a sorted CD56 or NKG2C T cell subset, CD4+ or CD8+ T cells, or bulk PBMC T cells (not recorded which). CDR3 region: CASSLLGVMNTEAFF.